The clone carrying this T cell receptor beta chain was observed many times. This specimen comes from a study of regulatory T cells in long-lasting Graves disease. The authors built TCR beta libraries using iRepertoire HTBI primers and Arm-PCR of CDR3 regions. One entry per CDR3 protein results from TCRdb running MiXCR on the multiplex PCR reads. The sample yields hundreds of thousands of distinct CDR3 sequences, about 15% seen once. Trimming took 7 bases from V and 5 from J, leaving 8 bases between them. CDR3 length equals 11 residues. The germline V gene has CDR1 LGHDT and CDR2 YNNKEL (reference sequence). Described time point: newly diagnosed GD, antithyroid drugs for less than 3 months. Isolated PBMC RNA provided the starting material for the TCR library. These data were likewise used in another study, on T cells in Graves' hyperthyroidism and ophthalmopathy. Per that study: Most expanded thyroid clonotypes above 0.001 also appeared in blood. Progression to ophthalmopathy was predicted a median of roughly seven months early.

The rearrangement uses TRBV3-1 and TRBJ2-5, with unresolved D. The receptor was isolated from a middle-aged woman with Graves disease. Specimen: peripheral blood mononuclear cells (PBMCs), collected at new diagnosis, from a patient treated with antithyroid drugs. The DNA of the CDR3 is TGTGCCAGCAAATTGGTGGAGACCCAGTACTTC. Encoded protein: CASKLVETQYF.